One sample yielded the 19 T cell receptor beta chains listed below, sequenced in a study. Each CDR3 protein is one row after TCRdb ran MiXCR on the RT-PCR reads. The data show hundreds of thousands of distinct CDR3 sequences, with approximately 15% seen just once and 3.6% held by the top ten. Sample: memory CD4+ T cells from blood. The receptors come from a female donor in good health, serving as a healthy control.

The chain carries TRBV6-5 and TRBJ1-2; D is perhaps TRBD1 (6 bases). The germline V and J ends were trimmed by 1 base and 6 bases, with 15 bases remaining between them. Looked up from germline, CDR1 is MNHEY and CDR2 is SVGAGI. The CDR3 contains 15 residues. The CDR3 sequence is CASSYLRGRGDGYTF. The CDR3 nucleotides are TGTGCCAGCAGTTACTTACGGGGCAGGGGCGATGGCTACACCTTC.

This rearrangement joins TRBV12-3 or TRBV12-4 to TRBJ1-6; D ambiguous. This CDR3 contains 13 residues. Trimming removed 6 bases from V and 7 bases from J, with 10 bases in between. The CDR3 loop reads CASSIGANSPLHF. In DNA, the CDR3 is TGTGCCAGCAGCATAGGTGCGAATTCACCCCTCCACTTT.

This clonotype was detected a few times. This chain joins TRBV20-1 and TRBJ1-3; D uncertain. Per the germline V gene, CDR1 is DFQATT and CDR2 is SNEGSKA (reference sequence). The V end was cut by 4 bases, the J end by 0 bases, with 7 bases between. The length of the CDR3 is 13 residues. For the CDR3, the DNA is TGCAGTGCTAAGTCCCTCTCTGGAAACACCATATATTTT. This encodes CSAKSLSGNTIYF.

This clonotype has only a few counts. The gene calls are TRBV20-1 and TRBJ2-7; possibly TRBD2 for D (6 bases). The germline V gene encodes CDR1 DFQATT and CDR2 SNEGSKA (reference sequence). CDR3 size: 13 residues. CDR3 residues: CTLPGTVIMEQYF. CDR3 DNA sequence: TGCACCTTGCCCGGGACTGTGATAATGGAGCAGTACTTC.

This clonotype was counted ten times or more. In nucleotides, the CDR3 is TGTGCCAGCAGCAGAGGACGGTATCAGCCCCAGCATTTT. It translates to CASSRGRYQPQHF. The chain uses TRBV6-5 and TRBJ1-5; D not certain. The CDR3 is made up of 13 amino acids. Germline-derived CDR1 and CDR2 are MNHEY and SVGAGI. With 6 bases removed from V and 5 bases from J, the gap between germline ends came to 11 bases.

The chain recombines TRBV14 with TRBJ2-1; 9 bases are a match to TRBD1. The V gene's germline CDR1 is SGHDN and CDR2 FVKESK. The CDR3 is 13 residues long. Trimming took 4 bases from V and 12 from J; bases not matched to a gene: 7. The CDR3 region has the DNA TGTGCCAGCAGCCCGTTAGGGACAGGGCGGCAGTTCTTC. Translation: CASSPLGTGRQFF.

This clonotype was detected a few times. The V gene is TRBV20-1, the J gene TRBJ2-1; 9 bases map to TRBD2. Trimming removed 0 bases from V and 3 bases from J; junction bases left unmatched: 3. CDR3 length: 15 residues. CDR1 and CDR2 from the germline V gene are DFQATT and SNEGSKA (reference sequence). The CDR3 DNA reads TGCAGTGCTAGAGATCCAGCGGGAGGCTACAATGAGCAGTTCTTC. Translating gives CSARDPAGGYNEQFF.

This clonotype came up a few times. The rearrangement uses TRBV7-9 and TRBJ1-1; D gene ambiguous. Between the trimmed V and J ends, which lost 3 bases and 8 bases, there was a span of 13 bases. Looked up from germline, CDR1 is SEHNR and CDR2 is FQNEAQ (reference sequence). The CDR3 is 13 amino acids. CDR3 residues: CASSFSTGGEAFF. CDR3 in DNA: TGTGCCAGCAGCTTTAGTACCGGCGGAGAAGCTTTCTTT.

The chain employs TRBV3-1 and TRBJ2-5, with D unresolved. V lost 3 bases to trimming and J lost 5 bases, with 13 bases between them. Germline V gives CDR1 LGHDT, CDR2 YNNKEL (reference sequence). This CDR3 is built from 14 residues. The DNA of the CDR3 is TGTGCCAGCAGCCACTGGATTGGAGATGAGACCCAGTACTTC. Its translation: CASSHWIGDETQYF.

This clonotype was seen more than once but under ten times. The chain employs TRBV7-2 and TRBJ2-1, with 7 nucleotides matching TRBD2. CDR1 SGHTA and CDR2 FQGNSA come from the germline V gene. V dropped 7 bases and J dropped 15; count of bases not matched to a gene: 9. The CDR3 has 11 residues. This CDR3 is CASTNRDYRFF. The CDR3, as DNA: TGTGCCAGCACCAACCGGGACTATCGGTTCTTC. The full variable domain, with the rest looked up from reference TRBV7-2 and TRBJ2-1, is GAGVSQSPSNKVTEKGKDVELRCDPISGHTALYWYRQSLGQGLEFLIYFQGNSAPDKSGLPSDRFSAERTGGSVSTLTIQRTQQEDSAVYLCASTNRDYRFFGPGTRLTVL.

The table lists this clonotype with many counts. The V and J genes are TRBV7-9 and TRBJ2-2; D remains ambiguous. The germline gives CDR1 SEHNR, CDR2 FQNEAQ (reference sequence). This CDR3 comprises 10 residues. The V and J ends lost 7 bases and 5 bases respectively, with 2 bases between them. Written as DNA, the CDR3 is TGTGCCAGCACGACCGGGGAGCTGTTTTTT. Protein sequence: CASTTGELFF.

The rearrangement joins TRBV7-9 to TRBJ2-1; TRBD1 aligns across 8 bases. The germline CDR1 and CDR2 sequences are SEHNR and FQNEAQ (reference sequence). V dropped 5 bases and J dropped 16; count of bases not matched to a gene: 13. The CDR3 covers 13 residues. The CDR3 bases are TGTGCCAGCAGCCTCGGACAGGGCCTAGGGTATTTCTTC. Its protein product is CASSLGQGLGYFF.

The chain has TRBV7-9 and TRBJ2-3, with 7 bases aligning to TRBD2. J gave up 4 bases and V 6 bases, and 10 bases lay outside the gene matches. This CDR3 comprises 15 residues. CDR1 and CDR2 (germline): SEHNR, FQNEAQ (reference sequence). CDR3 sequence (DNA): TGTGCCAGCAGTTTGAGCGGGATTCTTTCAGATACGCAGTATTTT. It specifies CASSLSGILSDTQYF.

This clonotype has at least ten counts. The chain carries TRBV7-8 and TRBJ1-1, with D hard to call. Germline V CDR1 and CDR2: SGHVS, FQNEAQ. The CDR3 runs to 13 residues. V was pared by 6 bases and J by 0 bases, with 8 bases between. The CDR3 region is CASSLHMNTEAFF. In DNA, the CDR3 is TGTGCCAGCAGTCTACATATGAACACTGAAGCTTTCTTT.

The J gene is TRBJ2-7, the V gene TRBV7-8; D may be TRBD1 (6 bases). Germline CDR1 is SGHVS and CDR2 is FQNEAQ. The V gene lost 5 bases and the J gene lost 2 bases, with 16 bases spanning the gap. The CDR3 covers 15 residues. The CDR3 nucleotides are TGTGCCAGCAGCCCGCAGGGGTCAACCGCCTACGAGCAGTACTTC. This sequence encodes CASSPQGSTAYEQYF. Full variable domain (remainder filled in from reference TRBV7-8 and TRBJ2-7): GAGVSQSPRYKVAKRGQDVALRCDPISGHVSLFWYQQALGQGPEFLTYFQNEAQLDKSGLPSDRFFAERPEGSVSTLKIQRTQQEDSAVYLCASSPQGSTAYEQYFGPGTRLTVT.

This clonotype was counted a few times. The V and J genes are TRBV6-6 and TRBJ2-5; 7 nucleotides match TRBD2. The trim removed 2 bases at V and 2 bases at J, leaving 2 bases unmatched. Germline V gives CDR1 MNHNY, CDR2 SVGAGI (reference sequence). The CDR3 contains 14 residues. This CDR3 is CASSYMGGQETQYF. As DNA, the CDR3 is TGTGCCAGCAGTTACATGGGGGGGCAAGAGACCCAGTACTTC.

The sample holds a few counts of this clonotype. The chain is built from TRBV5-6 and TRBJ2-2; D not certain. Trimming pared 0 bases from V and 2 bases from J, leaving 8 bases between. The germline V gene has CDR1 SGHDT and CDR2 YYEEEE. This CDR3 has 15 amino acids. The CDR3 protein is CASSLVQTNTGELFF. CDR3 nucleotides: TGTGCCAGCAGCTTGGTACAGACTAACACCGGGGAGCTGTTTTTT.

There are many counts of this clonotype. This chain joins TRBV6-5 and TRBJ2-4; TRBD2 might be the D (5 bases). Germline loops: CDR1 MNHEY, CDR2 SVGAGI. The CDR3 runs to 13 residues. The ends were cut back, 6 bases at V and 6 bases at J, with 12 bases in the middle. DNA of the CDR3: TGTGCCAGCAGAGACGGGGTAGGAAACATTCAGTACTTC. Its translation is CASRDGVGNIQYF.

This clonotype showed up many times. The V gene is TRBV20-1, the J gene TRBJ2-7, with D possibly matching TRBD1 (6 bases). CDR1 and CDR2 from the germline V gene are DFQATT and SNEGSKA (reference sequence). This CDR3 region has 15 residues. The ends were cut back, 6 bases at V and 0 bases at J, with 18 bases in the middle. The CDR3 spells CSAYNREASSYEQYF. In DNA form, the CDR3 reads TGCAGTGCGTATAACAGGGAAGCGAGCTCCTACGAGCAGTACTTC.